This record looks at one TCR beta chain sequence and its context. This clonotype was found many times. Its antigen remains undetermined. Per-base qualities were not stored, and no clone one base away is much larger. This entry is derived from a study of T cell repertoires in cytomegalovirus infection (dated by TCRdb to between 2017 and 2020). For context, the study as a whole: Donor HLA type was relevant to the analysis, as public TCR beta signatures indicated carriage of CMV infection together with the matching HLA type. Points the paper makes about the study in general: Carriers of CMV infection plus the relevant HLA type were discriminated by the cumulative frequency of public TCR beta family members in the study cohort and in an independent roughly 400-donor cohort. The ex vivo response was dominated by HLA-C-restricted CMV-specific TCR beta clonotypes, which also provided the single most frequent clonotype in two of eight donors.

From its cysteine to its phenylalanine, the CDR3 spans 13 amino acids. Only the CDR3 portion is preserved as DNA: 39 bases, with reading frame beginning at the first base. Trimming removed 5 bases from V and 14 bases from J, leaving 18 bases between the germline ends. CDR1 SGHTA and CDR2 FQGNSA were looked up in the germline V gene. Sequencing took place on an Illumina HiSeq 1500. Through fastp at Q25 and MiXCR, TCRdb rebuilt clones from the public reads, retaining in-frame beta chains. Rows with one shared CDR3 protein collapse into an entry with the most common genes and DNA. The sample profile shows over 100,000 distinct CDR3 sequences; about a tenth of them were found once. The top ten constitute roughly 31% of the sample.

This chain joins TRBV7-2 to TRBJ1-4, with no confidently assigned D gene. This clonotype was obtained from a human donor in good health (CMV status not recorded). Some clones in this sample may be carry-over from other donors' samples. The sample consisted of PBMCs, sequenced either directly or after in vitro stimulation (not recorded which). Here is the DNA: TGTGCCAGCAGCCAAGGTCCCGCCGCTGGGCTGTTTTTT. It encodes CASSQGPAAGLFF. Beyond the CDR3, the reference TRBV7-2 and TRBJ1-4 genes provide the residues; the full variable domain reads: GAGVSQSPSNKVTEKGKDVELRCDPISGHTALYWYRQSLGQGLEFLIYFQGNSAPDKSGLPSDRFSAERTGGSVSTLTIQRTQQEDSAVYLCASSQGPAAGLFFGSGTQLSVL.